Sequencing of this T cell receptor beta chain was carried out in a study of a mutant IDH1 vaccine in newly diagnosed glioma. Study details: Previous treatment comprised radiotherapy, temozolomide, or both, mostly both.

Time point in this sample: week 11, during vaccination. One vaccine dose held 300 ug of mutant IDH1 20-mer peptide and came with topical imiquimod. Method: immunoSEQ multiplex PCR; TCRdb's copy keeps in-frame clones and lacks some. Of more than 30,000 clones listed, around 87% were seen once; the top ten hold roughly 20%. Trimming stripped 1 base from V and 6 bases from J, with 16 bases between. CDR3 length equals 15 residues. Per germline, CDR1 LGHNA and CDR2 YSLEER. Of note for this clone: Its specificity is not known.

General study findings and limits: Pseudoprogression appeared unlinked to shifts in leading peripheral T cell clonotypes.

The rearrangement uses TRBV4-3 and TRBJ2-7; D is ambiguous. Material: PBMCs, obtained from a glioma patient whose treatment included an IDH1 peptide vaccine. The clonotype originates from a man younger than 35 with glioma. For the CDR3, the DNA is TGCGCCAGCAGCCAAGTAATCAGCGCCGGCGGCGAGCAGTACTTC. Its protein is CASSQVISAGGEQYF.